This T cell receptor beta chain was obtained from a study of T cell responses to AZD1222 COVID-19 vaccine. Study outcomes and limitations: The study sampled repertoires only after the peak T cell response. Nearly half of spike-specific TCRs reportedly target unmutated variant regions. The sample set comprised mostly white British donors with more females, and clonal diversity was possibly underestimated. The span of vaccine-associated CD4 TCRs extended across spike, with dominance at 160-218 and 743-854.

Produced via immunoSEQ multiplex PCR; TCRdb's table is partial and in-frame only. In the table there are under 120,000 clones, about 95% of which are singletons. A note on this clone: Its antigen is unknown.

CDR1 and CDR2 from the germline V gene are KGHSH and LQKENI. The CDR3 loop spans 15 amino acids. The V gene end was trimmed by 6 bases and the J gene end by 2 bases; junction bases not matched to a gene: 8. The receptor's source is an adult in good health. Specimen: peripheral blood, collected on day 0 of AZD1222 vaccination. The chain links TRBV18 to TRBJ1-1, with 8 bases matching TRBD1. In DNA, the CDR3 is TGTGCCAGCTCGCCTCAGGGGGCGGGTAACACTGAAGCTTTCTTT. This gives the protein CASSPQGAGNTEAFF.